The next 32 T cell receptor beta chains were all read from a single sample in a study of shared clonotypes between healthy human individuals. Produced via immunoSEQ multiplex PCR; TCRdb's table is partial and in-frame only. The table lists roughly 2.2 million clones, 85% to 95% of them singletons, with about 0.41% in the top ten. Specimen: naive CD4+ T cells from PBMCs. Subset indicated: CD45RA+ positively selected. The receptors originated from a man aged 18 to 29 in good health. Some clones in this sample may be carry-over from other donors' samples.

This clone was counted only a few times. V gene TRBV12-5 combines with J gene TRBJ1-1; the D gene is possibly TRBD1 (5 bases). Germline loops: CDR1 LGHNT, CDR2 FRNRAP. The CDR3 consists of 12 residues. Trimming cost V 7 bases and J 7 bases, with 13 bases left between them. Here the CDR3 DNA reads TGTGCTAGTGCCTCCGGGGCAGATGAAGCTTTCTTT. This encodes CASASGADEAFF.

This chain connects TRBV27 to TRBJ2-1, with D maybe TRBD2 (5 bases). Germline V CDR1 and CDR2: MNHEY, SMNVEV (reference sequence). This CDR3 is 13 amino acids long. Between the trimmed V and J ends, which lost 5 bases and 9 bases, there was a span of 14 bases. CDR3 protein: CASSQTRAAEQFF. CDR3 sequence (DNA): TGTGCCAGCAGTCAAACGCGGGCGGCTGAGCAGTTCTTC.

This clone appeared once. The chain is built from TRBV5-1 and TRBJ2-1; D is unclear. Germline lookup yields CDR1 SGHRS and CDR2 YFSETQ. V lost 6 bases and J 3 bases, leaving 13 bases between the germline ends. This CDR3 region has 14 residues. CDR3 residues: CASMAAENYNEQFF. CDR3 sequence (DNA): TGCGCCAGCATGGCGGCGGAAAACTACAATGAGCAGTTCTTC. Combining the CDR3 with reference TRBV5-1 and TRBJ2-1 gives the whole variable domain KAGVTQTPRYLIKTRGQQVTLSCSPISGHRSVSWYQQTPGQGLQFLFEYFSETQRNKGNFPGRFSGRQFSNSRSEMNVSTLELGDSALYLCASMAAENYNEQFFGPGTRLTVL.

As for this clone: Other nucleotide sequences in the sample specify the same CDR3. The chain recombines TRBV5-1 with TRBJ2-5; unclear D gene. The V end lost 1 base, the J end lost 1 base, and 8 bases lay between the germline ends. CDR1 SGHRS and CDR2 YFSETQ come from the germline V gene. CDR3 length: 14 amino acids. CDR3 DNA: TGCGCCAGCAGCTTGTTAACGGTCCAAGAGACCCAGTACTTC. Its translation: CASSLLTVQETQYF.

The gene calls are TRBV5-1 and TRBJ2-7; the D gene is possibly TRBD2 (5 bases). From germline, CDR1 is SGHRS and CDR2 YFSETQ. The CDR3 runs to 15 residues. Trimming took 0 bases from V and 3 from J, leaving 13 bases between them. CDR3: CASSLVRGSDYEQYF. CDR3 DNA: TGCGCCAGCAGCTTGGTTCGGGGTTCGGACTACGAGCAGTACTTC. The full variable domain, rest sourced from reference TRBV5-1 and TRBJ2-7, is KAGVTQTPRYLIKTRGQQVTLSCSPISGHRSVSWYQQTPGQGLQFLFEYFSETQRNKGNFPGRFSGRQFSNSRSEMNVSTLELGDSALYLCASSLVRGSDYEQYFGPGTRLTVT.

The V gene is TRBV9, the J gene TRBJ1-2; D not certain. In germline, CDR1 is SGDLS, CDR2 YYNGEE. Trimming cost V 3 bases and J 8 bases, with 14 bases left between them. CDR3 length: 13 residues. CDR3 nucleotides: TGTGCCAGCAGCGAGATGGGCCCGGCGGGCTACACCTTC. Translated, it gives CASSEMGPAGYTF.

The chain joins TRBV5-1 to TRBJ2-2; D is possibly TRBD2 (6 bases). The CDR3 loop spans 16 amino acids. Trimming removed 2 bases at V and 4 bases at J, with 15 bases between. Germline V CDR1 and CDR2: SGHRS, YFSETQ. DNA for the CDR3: TGCGCCAGCAGCTTTAGCGGCTCCGGGGCCACCGGGGAGCTGTTTTTT. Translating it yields CASSFSGSGATGELFF.

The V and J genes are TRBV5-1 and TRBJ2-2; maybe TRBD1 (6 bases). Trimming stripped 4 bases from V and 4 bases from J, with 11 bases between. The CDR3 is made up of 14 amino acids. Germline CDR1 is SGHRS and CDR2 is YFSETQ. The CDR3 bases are TGCGCCAGCAGCCCTGCCAGGGGCACCGGGGAGCTGTTTTTT. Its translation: CASSPARGTGELFF.

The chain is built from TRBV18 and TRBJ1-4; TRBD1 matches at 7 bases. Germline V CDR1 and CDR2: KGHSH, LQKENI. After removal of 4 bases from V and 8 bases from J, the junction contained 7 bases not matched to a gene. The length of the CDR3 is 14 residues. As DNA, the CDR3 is TGTGCCAGCTCACAGGGACAGTTCGCGGAAAAACTGTTTTTT. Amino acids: CASSQGQFAEKLFF.

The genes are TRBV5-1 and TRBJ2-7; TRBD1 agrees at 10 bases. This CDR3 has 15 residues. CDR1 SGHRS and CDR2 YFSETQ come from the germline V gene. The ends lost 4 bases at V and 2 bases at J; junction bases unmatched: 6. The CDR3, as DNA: TGCGCCAGCAGCCAGGACAGGGGGGATACCTACGAGCAGTACTTC. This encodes CASSQDRGDTYEQYF.

The CDR3 DNA follows: TGCGCCAGCAATACTGCCCCCGCGGGGAGCACAGATACGCAGTATTTT. Translation gives CASNTAPAGSTDTQYF. V is TRBV5-1 and J is TRBJ2-3; the D gene is possibly TRBD2 (6 bases). This CDR3 contains 16 residues. Trimming took 6 bases from V and 0 from J, leaving 17 bases between them. The germline V gene encodes CDR1 SGHRS and CDR2 YFSETQ.

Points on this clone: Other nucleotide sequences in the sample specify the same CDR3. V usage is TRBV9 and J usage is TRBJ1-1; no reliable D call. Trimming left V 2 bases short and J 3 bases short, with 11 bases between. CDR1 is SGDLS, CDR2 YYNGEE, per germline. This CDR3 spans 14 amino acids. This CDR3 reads CASSVRSLDTEAFF. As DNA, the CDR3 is TGTGCCAGCAGCGTCCGTTCTTTGGACACTGAAGCTTTCTTT.

This chain's CDR3 is CSVVTATSYNEQFF. The CDR3 nucleotides read TGCAGCGTAGTGACAGCGACGTCCTACAATGAGCAGTTCTTC. The chain links TRBV29-1 to TRBJ2-1; maybe TRBD1 (5 bases). V lost 6 bases and J 1 base, leaving 13 bases between the germline ends. This CDR3 comprises 14 residues. Germline V gene data show CDR1 as SQVTM and CDR2 as ANQGSEA.

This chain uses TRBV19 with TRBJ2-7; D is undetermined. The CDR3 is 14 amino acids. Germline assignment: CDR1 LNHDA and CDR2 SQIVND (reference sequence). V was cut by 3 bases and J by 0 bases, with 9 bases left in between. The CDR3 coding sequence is TGTGCCAGTAGTATCTACAGCAACTCCTACGAGCAGTACTTC. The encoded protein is CASSIYSNSYEQYF.

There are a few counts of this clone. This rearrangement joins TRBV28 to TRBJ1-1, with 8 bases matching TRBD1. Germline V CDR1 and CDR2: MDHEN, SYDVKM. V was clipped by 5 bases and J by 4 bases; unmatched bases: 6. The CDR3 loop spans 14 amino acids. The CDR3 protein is CASSQQGVSTEAFF. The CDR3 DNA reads TGTGCCAGCAGTCAACAGGGGGTGAGCACTGAAGCTTTCTTT.

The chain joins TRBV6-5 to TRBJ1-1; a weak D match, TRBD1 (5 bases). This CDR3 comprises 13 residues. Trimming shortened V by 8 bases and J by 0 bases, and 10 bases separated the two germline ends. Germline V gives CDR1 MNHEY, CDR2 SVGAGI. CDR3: CASLGTMNTEAFF. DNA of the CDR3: TGTGCCAGCCTAGGGACCATGAACACTGAAGCTTTCTTT.

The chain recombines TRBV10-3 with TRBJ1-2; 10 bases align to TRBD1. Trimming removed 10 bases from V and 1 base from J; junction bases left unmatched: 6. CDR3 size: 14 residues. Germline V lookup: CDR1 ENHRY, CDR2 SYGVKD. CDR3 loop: CATTGTGVNYGYTF. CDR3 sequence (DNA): TGTGCCACCACCGGGACAGGGGTTAACTATGGCTACACCTTC.

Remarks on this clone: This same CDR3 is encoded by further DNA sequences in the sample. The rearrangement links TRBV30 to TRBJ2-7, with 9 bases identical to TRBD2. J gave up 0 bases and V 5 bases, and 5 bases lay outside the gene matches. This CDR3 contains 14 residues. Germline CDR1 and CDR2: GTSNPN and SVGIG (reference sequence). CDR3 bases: TGTGCCTGGTCCGCGGGGGGGAGCTCCTACGAGCAGTACTTC. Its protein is CAWSAGGSSYEQYF. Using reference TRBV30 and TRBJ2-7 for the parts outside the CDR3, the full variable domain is SQTIHQWPATLVQPVGSPLSLECTVEGTSNPNLYWYRQAAGRGLQLLFYSVGIGQISSEVPQNLSASRPQDRQFILSSKKLLLSDSGFYLCAWSAGGSSYEQYFGPGTRLTVT.

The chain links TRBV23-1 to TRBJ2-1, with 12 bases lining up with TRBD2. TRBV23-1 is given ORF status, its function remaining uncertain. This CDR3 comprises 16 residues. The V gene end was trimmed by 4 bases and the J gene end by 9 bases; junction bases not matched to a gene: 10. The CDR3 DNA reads TGCGCCAGCAGTCGCCGAACTAGCGGGAGGTCTACTGAGCAGTTCTTC. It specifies CASSRRTSGRSTEQFF.

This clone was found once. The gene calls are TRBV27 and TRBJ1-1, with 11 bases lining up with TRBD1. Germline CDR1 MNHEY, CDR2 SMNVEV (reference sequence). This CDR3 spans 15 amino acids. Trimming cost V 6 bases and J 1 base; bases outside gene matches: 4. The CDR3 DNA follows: TGTGCCAGCAGGTGGACAGGGGGCAAGAACACTGAAGCTTTCTTT. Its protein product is CASRWTGGKNTEAFF.

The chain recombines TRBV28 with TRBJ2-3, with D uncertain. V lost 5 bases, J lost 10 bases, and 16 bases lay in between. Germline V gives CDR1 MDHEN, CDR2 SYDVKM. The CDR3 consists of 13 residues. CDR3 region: CASSPGFVGPQYF. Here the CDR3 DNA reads TGTGCCAGCAGTCCCGGGTTTGTCGGGCCGCAGTATTTT.

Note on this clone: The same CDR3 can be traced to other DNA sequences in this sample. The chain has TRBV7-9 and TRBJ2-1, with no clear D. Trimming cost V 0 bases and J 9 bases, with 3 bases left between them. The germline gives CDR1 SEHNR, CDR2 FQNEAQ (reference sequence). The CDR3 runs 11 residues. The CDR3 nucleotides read TGTGCCAGCAGCTTAGCTACTGAGCAGTTCTTC. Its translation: CASSLATEQFF.

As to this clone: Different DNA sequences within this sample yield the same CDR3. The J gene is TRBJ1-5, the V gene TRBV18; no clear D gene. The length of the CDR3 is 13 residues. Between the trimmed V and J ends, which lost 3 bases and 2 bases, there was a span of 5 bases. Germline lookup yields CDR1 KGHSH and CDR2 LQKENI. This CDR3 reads CASSPSGNQPQHF. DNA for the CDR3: TGTGCCAGCTCACCTTCGGGCAATCAGCCCCAGCATTTT.

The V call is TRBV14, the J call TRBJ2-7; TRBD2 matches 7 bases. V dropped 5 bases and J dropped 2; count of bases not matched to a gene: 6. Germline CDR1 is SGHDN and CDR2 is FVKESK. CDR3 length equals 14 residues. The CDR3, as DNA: TGTGCCAGCAGCAAAGGGACTAACCCCTACGAGCAGTACTTC. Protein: CASSKGTNPYEQYF.

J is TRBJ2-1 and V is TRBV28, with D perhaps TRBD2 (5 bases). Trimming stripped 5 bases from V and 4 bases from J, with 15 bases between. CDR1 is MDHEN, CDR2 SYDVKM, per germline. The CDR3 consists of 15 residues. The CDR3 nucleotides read TGTGCCAGCAGTACTAGTGGATTCAGGTACAATGAGCAGTTCTTC. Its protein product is CASSTSGFRYNEQFF.

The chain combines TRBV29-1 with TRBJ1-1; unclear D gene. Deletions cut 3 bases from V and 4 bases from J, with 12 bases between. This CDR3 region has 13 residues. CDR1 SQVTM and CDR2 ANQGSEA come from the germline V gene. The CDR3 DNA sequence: TGCAGCGTTGATTCTAGGATAGGCACTGAAGCTTTCTTT. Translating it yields CSVDSRIGTEAFF.

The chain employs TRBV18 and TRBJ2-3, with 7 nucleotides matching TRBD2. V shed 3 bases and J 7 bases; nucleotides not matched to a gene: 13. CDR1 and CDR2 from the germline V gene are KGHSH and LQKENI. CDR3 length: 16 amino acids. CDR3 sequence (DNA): TGTGCCAGCTCACCCGGCGCGGGAGAAGGGGCGTATACGCAGTATTTT. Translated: CASSPGAGEGAYTQYF.

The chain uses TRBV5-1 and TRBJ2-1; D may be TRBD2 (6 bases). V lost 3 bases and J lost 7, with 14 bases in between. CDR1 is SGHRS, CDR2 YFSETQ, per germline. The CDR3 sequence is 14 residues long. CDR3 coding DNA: TGCGCCAGCAGCTGGAGGGCCAGAGGTAATGAGCAGTTCTTC. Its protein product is CASSWRARGNEQFF.

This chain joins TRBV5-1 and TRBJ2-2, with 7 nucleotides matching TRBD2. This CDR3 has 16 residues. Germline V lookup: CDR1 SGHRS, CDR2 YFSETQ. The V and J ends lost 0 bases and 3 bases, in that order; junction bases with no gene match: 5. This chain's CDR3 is CASSLARLADTGELFF. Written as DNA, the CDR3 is TGCGCCAGCAGCTTGGCACGCCTAGCGGACACCGGGGAGCTGTTTTTT.

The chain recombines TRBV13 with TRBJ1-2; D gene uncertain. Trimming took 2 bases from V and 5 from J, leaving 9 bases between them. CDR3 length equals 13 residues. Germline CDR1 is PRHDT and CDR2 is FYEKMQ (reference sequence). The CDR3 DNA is TGTGCCAGCAGCTTACGCCAAGTATATGGCTACACCTTC. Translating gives CASSLRQVYGYTF.

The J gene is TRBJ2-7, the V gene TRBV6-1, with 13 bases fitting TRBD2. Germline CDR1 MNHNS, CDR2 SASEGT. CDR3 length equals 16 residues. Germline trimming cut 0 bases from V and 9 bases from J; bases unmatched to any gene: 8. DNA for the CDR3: TGTGCCAGCAGTGAAGCGTGGACTAGCGGGGGCCAAGGGCAGTACTTC. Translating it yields CASSEAWTSGGQGQYF.

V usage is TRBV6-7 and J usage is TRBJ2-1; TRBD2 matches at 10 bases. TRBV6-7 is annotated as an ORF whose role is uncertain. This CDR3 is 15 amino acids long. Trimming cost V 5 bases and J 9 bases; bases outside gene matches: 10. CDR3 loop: CASSTGLAGVIEQFF. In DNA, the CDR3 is TGTGCCAGCAGTACGGGGCTAGCGGGAGTAATTGAGCAGTTCTTC.